The 15 T cell receptor beta chains presented below share a single source sample, sequenced in a study of beta chain features in type 1 diabetes. Study-level points and caveats: Type 1 diabetes patients had TCRB CDR3s that were shorter (moderately but significantly so) in all four CD4+ subsets.

Their antigens remain unidentified. Every isolated RNA sample was fully reverse transcribed, so sequencing captured expressed TCRB transcripts. Clones were sequenced by immunoSEQ multiplex PCR, and TCRdb holds only the in-frame ones, with some missing. The table has 93,000 or so clones, roughly 28% seen once. Input material: central memory CD4+ T cells from blood. Every receptor here comes from a woman between 18 and 29 years old with type 1 diabetes.

The rearrangement uses TRBV19 and TRBJ2-1, with D uncertain. The CDR3 consists of 14 residues. CDR1 LNHDA and CDR2 SQIVND come from the germline V gene (reference sequence). Trimming cost V 3 bases and J 5 bases, with 11 bases left between them. Here the CDR3 reads CASSIQLSNNEQFF. The DNA of the CDR3 is TGTGCCAGTAGTATCCAACTATCTAACAATGAGCAGTTCTTC.

This clone was observed a handful of times. The chain carries TRBV25-1 and TRBJ2-5; 11 positions agree with TRBD1. Trimming removed 1 base from V and 5 bases from J; junction bases left unmatched: 9. Germline V CDR1 and CDR2: MGHDK, SYGVNS. This CDR3 is 17 amino acids long. The CDR3 bases are TGTGCCAGCAGTGAATTGGGGGGGACAGGGGGTCGTGAGACCCAGTACTTC. The encoded protein is CASSELGGTGGRETQYF.

CDR3 sequence reads: CASSFDGGYTDTQYF. The CDR3 DNA reads TGTGCCAGCAGCTTTGACGGGGGATACACAGATACGCAGTATTTT. The chain joins TRBV7-9 to TRBJ2-3, with D maybe TRBD2 (6 bases). Trimming took off 3 bases at V and 2 bases at J, with 12 bases between the two ends. Germline CDR1 reads SEHNR; CDR2 reads FQNEAQ (reference sequence). This CDR3 comprises 15 residues.

The chain is built from TRBV11-3 and TRBJ2-3; a possible D gene is TRBD2 (5 bases). The CDR3 length is 13 residues. Trimming removed 8 bases from V and 2 bases from J, with 11 bases in between. The germline V gene encodes CDR1 SGHNT and CDR2 YENEEA. Here the CDR3 reads CASQAEYTDTQYF. The CDR3, as DNA: TGTGCCAGCCAAGCGGAGTACACAGATACGCAGTATTTT. Drawing the rest from reference TRBV11-3 and TRBJ2-3, the complete variable domain is EAGVVQSPRYKIIEKKQPVAFWCNPISGHNTLYWYLQNLGQGPELLIRYENEEAVDDSQLPKDRFSAERLKGVDSTLKIQPAELGDSAVYLCASQAEYTDTQYFGPGTRLTVL.

V and J are TRBV2 and TRBJ1-1, with 8 bases matching TRBD1. V was pared by 5 bases and J by 4 bases, with 6 bases of the junction left unmatched. The CDR3 runs 14 residues. Per germline, CDR1 SNHLY and CDR2 FYNNEI. CDR3 residues: CASSRTGLGTEAFF. CDR3 DNA: TGTGCCAGCAGTCGGACAGGGTTGGGCACTGAAGCTTTCTTT.

The V and J genes are TRBV5-4 and TRBJ2-1, with D possibly being TRBD2 (6 bases). CDR3 length: 14 residues. V was pared by 2 bases and J by 1 base, with 7 bases between. Per germline, CDR1 SGHNT and CDR2 YYREEE (reference sequence). As DNA, the CDR3 is TGTGCCAGCAGCTTTAGCGGATCCTACAATGAGCAGTTCTTC. It specifies CASSFSGSYNEQFF.

This clone was counted a few times. The V gene is TRBV7-2, the J gene TRBJ2-5; TRBD2 matches 8 bases. Trimming at V came to 5 bases and at J to 4 bases, leaving 9 bases not matched to a gene. This CDR3 has 15 amino acids. Germline V CDR1 and CDR2: SGHTA, FQGNSA. CDR3 protein: CASSPQAGVRETQYF. CDR3 nucleotides: TGTGCCAGCAGCCCCCAAGCGGGAGTGCGAGAGACCCAGTACTTC. The full variable domain, completed using reference TRBV7-2 and TRBJ2-5, is GAGVSQSPSNKVTEKGKDVELRCDPISGHTALYWYRQSLGQGLEFLIYFQGNSAPDKSGLPSDRFSAERTGGSVSTLTIQRTQQEDSAVYLCASSPQAGVRETQYFGPGTRLLVL.

This clone showed up just a few times. The CDR3 reads CASNQAGAEQYF. Here the CDR3 DNA reads TGTGCCAGTAACCAAGCGGGCGCCGAGCAGTACTTC. The chain joins TRBV2 to TRBJ2-7; D might be TRBD2 (6 bases). CDR3 size: 12 residues. Trimming left V 9 bases short and J 6 bases short, with 15 bases between. CDR1 and CDR2 (germline): SNHLY, FYNNEI.

This clone was counted between two and nine times. V usage is TRBV30 and J usage is TRBJ2-1; 9 bases match TRBD2. J gave up 9 bases and V 0 bases, and 9 bases lay outside the gene matches. The germline V gene has CDR1 GTSNPN and CDR2 SVGIG (reference sequence). The length of the CDR3 is 15 residues. The chain's CDR3 is CAWSVGGRAGGEQFF. The CDR3, as DNA: TGTGCCTGGAGTGTGGGCGGGAGGGCCGGCGGTGAGCAGTTCTTC.

This clone was detected only a few times. The chain combines TRBV7-3 with TRBJ2-6; 12 nucleotides line up with TRBD2. This CDR3 is built from 17 residues. Germline-derived CDR1 and CDR2 are SGHTA and FQGTGA. V shed 5 bases and J 2 bases; nucleotides not matched to a gene: 4. CDR3 coding DNA: TGTGCCAGCAGCCTGACTAGCGGGAGTGCTGGGGCCAACGTCCTGACTTTC. It encodes CASSLTSGSAGANVLTF.

This clone was found a few times. The chain links TRBV5-4 to TRBJ2-3; D is possibly TRBD2 (6 bases). CDR1 and CDR2 (germline): SGHNT, YYREEE (reference sequence). Trimming stripped 5 bases from V and 2 bases from J, with 21 bases between. The CDR3 has 17 amino acids. The CDR3 loop is CASRQEPGGRTTDTQYF. The CDR3 DNA reads as TGTGCCAGCAGACAGGAACCTGGGGGGAGGACCACAGATACGCAGTATTTT.

This chain links TRBV7-6 with TRBJ2-3, with 11 nucleotides matching TRBD2. V was pared by 1 base and J by 3 bases, with 0 bases of the junction left unmatched. The CDR3 consists of 15 residues. The germline CDR1 and CDR2 sequences are SGHVS and FNYEAQ. The CDR3, as DNA: TGTGCCAGCAGCTTAGGGACTAGCGGGACAGATACGCAGTATTTT. Protein: CASSLGTSGTDTQYF. The full variable domain, its missing parts supplied by reference TRBV7-6 and TRBJ2-3, is GAGVSQSPRYKVTKRGQDVALRCDPISGHVSLYWYRQALGQGPEFLTYFNYEAQQDKSGLPNDRFSAERPEGSISTLTIQRTEQRDSAMYRCASSLGTSGTDTQYFGPGTRLTVL.

This clone was detected only a few times. The gene calls are TRBV5-6 and TRBJ2-2; 7 positions agree with TRBD1. The V gene end was trimmed by 1 base and the J gene end by 6 bases; junction bases not matched to a gene: 6. Germline V gives CDR1 SGHDT, CDR2 YYEEEE. The CDR3 loop spans 15 amino acids. Written as DNA, the CDR3 is TGTGCCAGCAGCTTGTCCAGGGGGATCCCCGGGGAGCTGTTTTTT. Translating it yields CASSLSRGIPGELFF.

This clone was picked up a small number of times. The chain has TRBV7-9 and TRBJ1-1; D may be TRBD1 (6 bases). Germline V gene data show CDR1 as SEHNR and CDR2 as FQNEAQ (reference sequence). V was pared by 5 bases and J by 7 bases, with 14 bases between. The CDR3 runs 13 residues. In DNA, the CDR3 is TGTGCCAGCAGCCCAGGGGAAATGCATGAAGCTTTCTTT. It encodes CASSPGEMHEAFF.

This clone was seen a handful of times. The gene calls are TRBV6-5 and TRBJ2-7; D may be TRBD1 (6 bases). Trimming took 7 bases from V and 3 from J, leaving 19 bases between them. CDR1 and CDR2 from the germline V gene are MNHEY and SVGAGI. The length of the CDR3 is 15 residues. CDR3 protein: CASIVQGPPIYEQYV. The CDR3 DNA reads TGTGCCAGCATCGTTCAGGGGCCCCCTATCTACGAGCAGTACGTC.